This TCR beta chain was identified in a study of blood T cell repertoires in COVID-19. The overall study: Donors in the United States, Italy and Spain gave samples during acute or convalescent COVID-19. Sources were T cells, B-cell-depleted T cells, or PBMCs; the material itself was cDNA or gDNA.

The Seattle site enrolled patients during active infection and followed them longitudinally. The CDR3 runs to 14 residues. Trimming left V 11 bases short and J 3 bases short, with 16 bases between. Germline V lookup: CDR1 WNHNN, CDR2 SYGVQD (reference sequence). Repertoires were generated with immunoSEQ multiplex PCR, while TCRdb's copy carries only in-frame clones and drops some. Among more than 90,000 clones listed, around 88% were seen once. Specimen: peripheral blood. The receptor was isolated from a woman aged 55 to 70 with COVID-19, enrolled during active disease. The V call is TRBV10-1, the J call TRBJ2-2; perhaps TRBD2 as D (6 bases). CDR3 DNA: TGCGCCGGCCCAGGGAGGCCGGACACCGGGGAGCTGTTTTTT. It is translated as CAGPGRPDTGELFF.